This TCR beta chain was sequenced during a study of shared clonotypes between healthy human individuals. Overall study context: With ages of 18 to 49, the donors were two women and three men. Findings and limits, study-wide: What limited the represented genetic and exposure-history diversity was the small number of donors.

Germline values: CDR1 SGHVS, CDR2 FQNEAQ. Deletions cut 1 base from V and 0 bases from J, with 10 bases between. This CDR3 spans 15 amino acids. As for this clone: Its target is not known.

Sequencing used immunoSEQ multiplex PCR; TCRdb keeps in-frame clones, though not all of them. The sample lists 2 million to 2.5 million clones, roughly 92% occurring once. The receptor was isolated from a young man in good health. Some clones in this sample may be carry-over from other donors' samples. J is TRBJ2-7 and V is TRBV7-8, with D unclear. The sample consisted of naive CD4+ T cells from PBMCs. Noted subset: CD45RA+ positively selected. The CDR3 region has the DNA TGTGCCAGCAGCTTAGTTTGGCTGGGCTCCTACGAGCAGTACTTC. Residues: CASSLVWLGSYEQYF.